This T cell receptor beta chain was sequenced for a study of blood T cell repertoires in COVID-19. On the study more broadly: Acute-phase and convalescent COVID-19 samples originated in the United States, Italy and Spain. Nucleic acid was either cDNA or gDNA, and it came from T cells, B-cell-depleted T cells, or PBMCs.

Per the authors' pipeline: Nucleated cell counts were estimated from reference gene primer amplification. Profiled with immunoSEQ multiplex PCR; TCRdb holds only in-frame clones, not every one. D and trimming were read from the DNA, whereas the V and J calls and clone size are those reported in that table. Of roughly 250,000 clones listed, about 80% were seen once; the top ten hold approximately 4.9%. V shed 4 bases and J shed 6 bases, with 14 bases lying between them. This CDR3 region has 14 residues. In germline, CDR1 is SGHTA, CDR2 FQGNSA. The specimen sequenced was peripheral blood. The V call is TRBV7-2, the J call TRBJ2-3; D is possibly TRBD2 (6 bases). This receptor was taken from a woman of 80 years or more with active or convalescent COVID-19. The CDR3 bases are TGTGCCAGCAGCTCTAGGGGAGGCGACGATACGCAGTATTTT. It encodes CASSSRGGDDTQYF.